This is a list of T cell receptor beta chains from one sample in a study of vaccination and CD4 T cells after COVID-19. Using its own MiXCR run on the PCR reads, TCRdb lists one record per CDR3 protein. Of approximately 11,000 distinct CDR3 sequences listed, about 26% are singletons. The antigens these receptors bind are not known. This specimen was CD4+ T cells from blood, cultured in vitro, taken after SARS-CoV-2 vaccination. The receptors shown here come from a human donor who had recovered from COVID-19. Both conserved end residues are part of each CDR3. Fields, in order: J gene, D gene, clone size, V gene, CDR3 protein, CDR3 DNA. The D gene is left open where the match is weak. Clone size, where shown, is once, few, many, or a class for clones that have expanded.

>TRBJ1-2|TRBD1|medium-sized|TRBV20-1
CSARVRGPWGYTF
TGCAGTGCTAGAGTCAGGGGGCCCTGGGGCTACACCTTC
>TRBJ2-7|TRBD1|few|TRBV27
CASSPSRDRIYEQYF
TGTGCCAGCAGTCCATCCCGGGACAGAATCTACGAGCAGTACTTC
>TRBJ2-7|.|few|TRBV6-2/TRBV6-3
CASSYRSYEQYF
TGTGCCAGCAGTTACCGGTCCTACGAGCAGTACTTC
>TRBJ2-1|.|.|TRBV7-9
CASMIRDPPYNEQFF
TGTGCCAGCATGATAAGGGACCCTCCTTACAATGAGCAGTTCTTC
>TRBJ2-1|TRBD2|few|TRBV6-5
CASSYQKSGTSGLWPQFF
TGTGCCAGCAGTTACCAAAAATCCGGGACTAGCGGTCTATGGCCCCAGTTCTTC
>TRBJ1-6|TRBD1|.|TRBV4-1
CASHLTHGTGSSPLHF
TGCGCCAGCCATCTCACACACGGGACAGGGAGCTCACCCCTCCACTTT
>TRBJ2-5|TRBD2|.|TRBV4-2
CASSQDWASGEETQYF
TGTGCCAGCAGCCAAGATTGGGCTAGCGGGGAAGAGACCCAGTACTTC
>TRBJ2-3|TRBD2|.|TRBV24-1
CAASVTSGGDTQYF
TGTGCCGCCAGTGTAACTAGCGGGGGGGATACGCAGTATTTT
>TRBJ2-6|.|once|TRBV4-2
CASSQDQGSGANVLTF
TGTGCCAGCAGCCAAGATCAGGGTTCTGGGGCCAACGTCCTGACTTTC
>TRBJ1-2|TRBD1|medium-sized|TRBV20-1
CSAGQAANYGYTF
TGCAGTGCTGGACAGGCAGCTAACTATGGCTACACCTTC
>TRBJ1-1|TRBD1|few|TRBV20-1
CSARGGTANTEAFF
TGCAGTGCTAGAGGGGGGACAGCGAACACTGAAGCTTTCTTT
>TRBJ2-2|.|few|TRBV7-2
CASSRGGQGSTGELFF
TGTGCCAGCAGCCGGGGGGGACAGGGTAGCACCGGGGAGCTGTTTTTT
>TRBJ2-5|.|.|TRBV5-1
CASSLWAAAIQETQYF
TGCGCCAGCAGCTTGTGGGCAGCAGCGATTCAAGAGACCCAGTACTTC
>TRBJ1-2|.|.|TRBV29-1
CSVDHRREDGYTF
TGCAGCGTTGACCACCGAAGGGAGGATGGCTACACCTTC
>TRBJ2-7|TRBD1|few|TRBV6-1
CASTKGAQYEQYF
TGTGCCAGCACAAAGGGGGCACAGTACGAGCAGTACTTC
>TRBJ1-5|TRBD1|few|TRBV11-1
CASSPRTGGCQPQHF
TGTGCCAGCAGTCCACGGACAGGGGGCTGTCAGCCCCAGCATTTT
>TRBJ2-3|.|medium-sized|TRBV27
CASSPGGAQNTQYF
TGTGCCAGCAGTCCTGGGGGGGCGCAAAATACGCAGTATTTT
>TRBJ2-7|TRBD2|few|TRBV7-8
CASSLRASGSWDEQYF
TGTGCCAGCAGCTTACGGGCTAGCGGGAGTTGGGACGAGCAGTACTTC
>TRBJ1-5|TRBD1|few|TRBV6-1
CASSPGQTNNQPQHF
TGTGCCAGCAGTCCGGGACAGACCAACAATCAGCCCCAGCATTTT
>TRBJ2-3|TRBD1|.|TRBV27
CASSLTGGYTQYF
TGTGCCAGCAGTTTAACAGGGGGGTATACGCAGTATTTT
>TRBJ2-1|.|few|TRBV7-9
CASSAGQTYNEQFF
TGTGCCAGCAGCGCCGGACAGACCTACAATGAGCAGTTCTTC
>TRBJ2-7|TRBD1|once|TRBV6-1
CASWQQGAGFEQYF
TGTGCCAGCTGGCAACAGGGGGCCGGGTTCGAGCAGTACTTC
>TRBJ2-1|.|.|TRBV10-3
CAISEPGRVIREQFF
TGTGCCATCAGTGAGCCGGGACGGGTGATTCGAGAGCAGTTCTTC
>TRBJ2-7|.|medium-sized|TRBV7-9
CATSLPQVSYEQYF
TGTGCCACCTCTCTCCCCCAAGTGTCCTACGAGCAGTACTTC
>TRBJ2-5|TRBD2|.|TRBV20-1
CSARGTSEGETQYF
TGCAGTGCTAGGGGGACTAGCGAGGGAGAGACCCAGTACTTC
>TRBJ2-5|.|few|TRBV27
CASSFGGQKTQYF
TGTGCCAGCAGTTTTGGGGGTCAAAAGACCCAGTACTTC
>TRBJ1-2|.|medium-sized|TRBV20-1
CSASPRGYGYTF
TGCAGTGCTAGCCCCAGGGGTTATGGCTACACCTTC
>TRBJ2-1|.|.|TRBV20-1
CSARARQVSYNEQFF
TGCAGTGCTAGAGCTAGACAGGTCTCCTACAATGAGCAGTTCTTC
>TRBJ2-7|.|medium-sized|TRBV6-5
CASSYRDSYEQYF
TGTGCCAGCAGTTACAGGGACTCCTACGAGCAGTACTTC
>TRBJ2-7|.|.|TRBV19
CASRGRGRGEQYF
TGTGCCAGTAGAGGCCGGGGGCGCGGCGAGCAGTACTTC
>TRBJ1-5|.|medium-sized|TRBV7-9
CASSPGRARDQPQHF
TGTGCCAGCAGCCCCGGCCGGGCCCGTGATCAGCCCCAGCATTTT
>TRBJ2-1|TRBD2|few|TRBV27
CASSGTSGRQEQFF
TGTGCCAGCAGTGGGACTAGCGGGAGGCAGGAGCAGTTCTTC
>TRBJ2-1|TRBD1|.|TRBV6-1
CASSPGGTGVSSYNEQFF
TGTGCCAGCAGTCCCGGGGGGACAGGGGTGTCTTCCTACAATGAGCAGTTCTTC
>TRBJ2-5|.|medium-sized|TRBV6-1
CASIEGEETQYF
TGTGCCAGCATCGAGGGAGAGGAGACCCAGTACTTC
>TRBJ1-5|.|.|TRBV18
CASSQGTNQPQHF
TGTGCCAGCTCACAGGGAACCAATCAGCCCCAGCATTTT
>TRBJ2-2|TRBD1|.|TRBV6-2/TRBV6-3
CASKRAGTGLNTGELFF
TGTGCCAGCAAGCGGGCCGGGACAGGGCTAAACACCGGGGAGCTGTTTTTT
>TRBJ2-3|TRBD1|few|TRBV24-1
CATSGGQGGSDTQYF
TGTGCCACCAGTGGCGGACAGGGAGGCTCAGATACGCAGTATTTT
>TRBJ1-6|TRBD1|few|TRBV20-1
CSARDFSGQGDSPLHF
TGCAGTGCTAGAGATTTCTCGGGACAGGGGGATTCACCCCTCCACTTT
>TRBJ2-7|TRBD1|.|TRBV5-4
CASSPQTGGGEQYF
TGTGCCAGCAGCCCCCAGACAGGGGGGGGTGAGCAGTACTTC
>TRBJ1-1|.|.|TRBV28
CASSVPGNTEAFF
TGTGCCAGCAGTGTACCGGGGAACACTGAAGCTTTCTTT
>TRBJ2-2|.|.|TRBV4-3
CASSQRLANTGELFF
TGCGCCAGCAGCCAACGGCTAGCGAACACCGGGGAGCTGTTTTTT
>TRBJ1-2|.|.|TRBV6-1
CASSEEEGGRYTF
TGTGCCAGCAGTGAAGAGGAAGGGGGGAGGTACACCTTC
>TRBJ1-1|.|.|TRBV27
CASSLRQRNTEAFF
TGTGCCAGCAGTTTGAGACAGAGAAACACTGAAGCTTTCTTT
>TRBJ1-2|.|.|TRBV28
CASSFGGGYGYTF
TGTGCCAGCAGTTTTGGGGGAGGCTATGGCTACACCTTC
>TRBJ2-1|.|once|TRBV19
CASSRGRYNNEQFF
TGTGCCAGTAGTAGGGGACGGTATAACAATGAGCAGTTCTTC
>TRBJ2-6|.|.|TRBV6-1
CASSLRGSGANVLTF
TGTGCCAGCAGTCTTCGGGGCTCTGGGGCCAACGTCCTGACTTTC
>TRBJ2-5|.|.|TRBV4-2
CASSRGGGLQETQYF
TGTGCCAGCAGCCGGGGTGGGGGGCTCCAAGAGACCCAGTACTTC